The clone carrying this T cell receptor (beta chain) was observed at least ten times. What it recognizes is unknown. Two-round multiplex PCR on genomic DNA was the method by which TCR beta CDR3 was amplified. The authors ran first-round PCR with primers specific to each TRBV and TRBJ gene. TCRdb used MiXCR to reprocess the multiplex PCR reads, holding one entry per CDR3 protein. The repertoire holds approximately 20,000 distinct CDR3 sequences, approximately 45% seen once, with 30% to 40% in the top ten. This specimen belongs to a study of prognosis after radiotherapy for stage I lung cancer. Study-wide points: Median unique TCR clone counts of approximately 10,000 versus 7,000 showed a fall after stereotactic body radiation therapy.

Germline CDR1 is WSHSY and CDR2 is SAAADI. The CDR3 runs 13 residues. Trimming shortened V by 5 bases and J by 5 bases, and 12 bases separated the two germline ends. The rearrangement links TRBV10-2 to TRBJ2-5; D not resolved. The TCR originated in a donor older than 45 with non-small cell lung cancer. The material sequenced was PBMCs, taken before or after stereotactic body radiation therapy (not recorded which). As DNA, the CDR3 is TGCGCCAGCAGTCTTAACCTCCGGGAGACCCAGTACTTC. Amino acid sequence: CASSLNLRETQYF.